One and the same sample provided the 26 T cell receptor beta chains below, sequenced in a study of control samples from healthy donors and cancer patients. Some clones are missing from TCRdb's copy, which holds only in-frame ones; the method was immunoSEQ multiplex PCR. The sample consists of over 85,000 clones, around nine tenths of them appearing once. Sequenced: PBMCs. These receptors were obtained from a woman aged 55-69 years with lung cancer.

The CDR3: CASSPRQGIAGELFF. The CDR3 DNA follows: TGTGCCAGTAGTCCCCGACAGGGAATCGCCGGGGAGCTGTTTTTT. V and J are TRBV19 and TRBJ2-2; 7 bases agree with TRBD1. V shed 5 bases and J 6 bases; nucleotides not matched to a gene: 9. The CDR3 sequence is 15 residues long. Germline V gives CDR1 LNHDA, CDR2 SQIVND (reference sequence). The full variable domain, its missing parts supplied by reference TRBV19 and TRBJ2-2, is DGGITQSPKYLFRKEGQNVTLSCEQNLNHDAMYWYRQDPGQGLRLIYYSQIVNDFQKGDIAEGYSVSREKKESFPLTVTSAQKNPTAFYLCASSPRQGIAGELFFGEGSRLTVL.

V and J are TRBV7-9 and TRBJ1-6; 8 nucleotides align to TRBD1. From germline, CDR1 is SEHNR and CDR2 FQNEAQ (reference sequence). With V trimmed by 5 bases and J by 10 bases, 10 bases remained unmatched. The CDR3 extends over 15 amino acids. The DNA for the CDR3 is TGTGCCAGCAGCGCTGAGACAGGGGAGAGCTCACCCCTCCACTTT. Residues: CASSAETGESSPLHF.

As DNA, the CDR3 is TGTGCCAGCAGCCGACTCTTGAACACTGAAGCTTTCTTT. Translation gives CASSRLLNTEAFF. The rearrangement uses TRBV7-9 and TRBJ1-1; D uncertain. This CDR3 has 13 residues. Germline V gene sequence: CDR1 SEHNR, CDR2 FQNEAQ (reference sequence). The V end was cut by 5 bases, the J end by 0 bases, with 7 bases between.

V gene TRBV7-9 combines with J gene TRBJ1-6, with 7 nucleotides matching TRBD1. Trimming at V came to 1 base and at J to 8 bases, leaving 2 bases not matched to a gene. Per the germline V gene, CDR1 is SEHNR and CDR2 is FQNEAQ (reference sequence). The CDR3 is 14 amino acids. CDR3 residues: CASSLGQGYSPLHF. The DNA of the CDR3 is TGTGCCAGCAGCTTAGGACAGGGATATTCACCCCTCCACTTT.

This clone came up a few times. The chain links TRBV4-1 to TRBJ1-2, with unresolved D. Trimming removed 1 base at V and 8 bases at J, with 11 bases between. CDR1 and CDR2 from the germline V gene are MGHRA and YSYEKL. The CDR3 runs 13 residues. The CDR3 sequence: CASSQAVIGGYTF. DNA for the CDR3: TGCGCCAGCAGCCAAGCGGTAATCGGCGGCTACACCTTC.

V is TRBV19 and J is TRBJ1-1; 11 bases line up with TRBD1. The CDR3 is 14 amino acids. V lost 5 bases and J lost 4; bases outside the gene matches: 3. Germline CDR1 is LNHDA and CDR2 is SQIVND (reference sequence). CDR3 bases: TGTGCCAGTAGTGAAGGGACAGGGGGCACTGAAGCTTTCTTT. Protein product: CASSEGTGGTEAFF.

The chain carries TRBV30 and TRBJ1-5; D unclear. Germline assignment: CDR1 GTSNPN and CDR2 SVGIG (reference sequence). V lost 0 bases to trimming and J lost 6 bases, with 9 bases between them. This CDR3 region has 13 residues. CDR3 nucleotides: TGTGCCTGGAGTGTAGAGCGGGCTCAGCCCCAGCATTTT. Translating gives CAWSVERAQPQHF.

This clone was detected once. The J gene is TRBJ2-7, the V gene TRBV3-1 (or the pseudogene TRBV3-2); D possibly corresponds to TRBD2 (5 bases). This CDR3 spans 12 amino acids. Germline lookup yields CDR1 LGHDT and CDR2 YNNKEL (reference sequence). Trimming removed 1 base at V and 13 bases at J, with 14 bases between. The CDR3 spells CASSQGSRTFYF. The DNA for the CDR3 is TGTGCCAGCAGCCAAGGAAGCAGGACTTTCTACTTC.

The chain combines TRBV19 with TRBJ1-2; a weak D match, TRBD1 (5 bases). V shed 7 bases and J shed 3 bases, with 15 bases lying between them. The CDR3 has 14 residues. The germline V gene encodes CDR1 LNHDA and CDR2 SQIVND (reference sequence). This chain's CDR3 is CASTIQGSYYGYTF. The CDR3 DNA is TGTGCCAGTACTATCCAGGGCAGCTACTATGGCTACACCTTC.

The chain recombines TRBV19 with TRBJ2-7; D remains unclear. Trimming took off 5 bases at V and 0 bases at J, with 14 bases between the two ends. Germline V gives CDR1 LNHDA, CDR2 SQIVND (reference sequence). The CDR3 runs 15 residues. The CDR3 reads CASSPRLSSSYEQYF. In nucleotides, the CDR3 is TGTGCCAGTAGTCCCAGACTCTCGAGCTCCTACGAGCAGTACTTC.

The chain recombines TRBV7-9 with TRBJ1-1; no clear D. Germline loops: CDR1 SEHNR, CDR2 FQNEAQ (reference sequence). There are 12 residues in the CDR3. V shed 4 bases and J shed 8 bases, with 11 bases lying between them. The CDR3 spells CASSSLGREAFF. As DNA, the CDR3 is TGTGCCAGCAGCTCCCTCGGACGGGAAGCTTTCTTT.

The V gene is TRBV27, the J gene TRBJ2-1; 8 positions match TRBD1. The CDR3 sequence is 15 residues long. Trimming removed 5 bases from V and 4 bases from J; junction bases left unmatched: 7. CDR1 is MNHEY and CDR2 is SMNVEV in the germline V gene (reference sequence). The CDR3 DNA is TGTGCCAGCAGTCCGTCCCGGGACAGGTACAATGAGCAGTTCTTC. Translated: CASSPSRDRYNEQFF.

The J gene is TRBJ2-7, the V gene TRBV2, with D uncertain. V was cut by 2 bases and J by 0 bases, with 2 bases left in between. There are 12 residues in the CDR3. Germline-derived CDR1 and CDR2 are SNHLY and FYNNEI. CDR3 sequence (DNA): TGTGCCAGCAGTGAACCCTCCTACGAGCAGTACTTC. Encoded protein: CASSEPSYEQYF.

The CDR3 DNA follows: TGTGCCAGCAGCTTAGACCACGGCAACTATGGCTACACCTTC. Translating gives CASSLDHGNYGYTF. This rearrangement joins TRBV7-2 to TRBJ1-2; D remains ambiguous. The CDR3 is made up of 14 amino acids. Trimming removed 1 base at V and 2 bases at J, with 8 bases between. Germline V gives CDR1 SGHTA, CDR2 FQGNSA.

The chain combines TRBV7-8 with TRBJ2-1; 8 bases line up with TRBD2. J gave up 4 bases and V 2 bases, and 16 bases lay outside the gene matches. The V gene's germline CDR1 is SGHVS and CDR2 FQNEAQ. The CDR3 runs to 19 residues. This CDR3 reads CASSLISLVAGRGYNEQFF. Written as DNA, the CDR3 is TGTGCCAGCAGCTTAATTTCCCTCGTAGCGGGAAGAGGTTACAATGAGCAGTTCTTC.

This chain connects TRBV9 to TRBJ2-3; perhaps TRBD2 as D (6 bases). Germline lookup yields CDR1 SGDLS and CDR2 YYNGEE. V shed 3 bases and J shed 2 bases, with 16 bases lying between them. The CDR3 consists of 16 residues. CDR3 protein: CASSGSPGLLTDTQYF. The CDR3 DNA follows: TGTGCCAGCAGCGGGAGCCCGGGACTCCTCACAGATACGCAGTATTTT. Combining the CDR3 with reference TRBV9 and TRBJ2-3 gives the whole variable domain DSGVTQTPKHLITATGQRVTLRCSPRSGDLSVYWYQQSLDQGLQFLIQYYNGEERAKGNILERFSAQQFPDLHSELNLSSLELGDSALYFCASSGSPGLLTDTQYFGPGTRLTVL.

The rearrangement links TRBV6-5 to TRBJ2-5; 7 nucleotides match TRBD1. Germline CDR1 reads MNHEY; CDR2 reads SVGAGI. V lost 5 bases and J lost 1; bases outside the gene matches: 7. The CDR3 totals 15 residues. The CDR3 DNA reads TGTGCCAGCAGTCATCCGGGACAGACCCAAGAGACCCAGTACTTC. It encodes CASSHPGQTQETQYF.

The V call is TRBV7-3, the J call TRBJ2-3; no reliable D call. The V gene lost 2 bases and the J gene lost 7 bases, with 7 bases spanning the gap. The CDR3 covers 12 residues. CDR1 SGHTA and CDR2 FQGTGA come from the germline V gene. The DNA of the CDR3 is TGTGCCAGCAGCTTAGATAGAAATACGCAGTATTTT. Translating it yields CASSLDRNTQYF.

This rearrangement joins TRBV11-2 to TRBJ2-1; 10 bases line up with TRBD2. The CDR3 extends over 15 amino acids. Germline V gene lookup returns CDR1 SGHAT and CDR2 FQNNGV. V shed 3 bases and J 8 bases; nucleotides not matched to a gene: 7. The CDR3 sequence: CASSFGASGSYEQFF. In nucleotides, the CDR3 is TGTGCCAGCAGCTTTGGGGCTAGCGGGAGCTATGAGCAGTTCTTC.

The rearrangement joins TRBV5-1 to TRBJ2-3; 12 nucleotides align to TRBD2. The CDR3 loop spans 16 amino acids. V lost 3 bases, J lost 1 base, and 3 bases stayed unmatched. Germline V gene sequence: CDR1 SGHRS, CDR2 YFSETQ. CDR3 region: CASSSRTSGGTDTQYF. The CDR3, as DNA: TGCGCCAGCAGCTCCAGGACTAGCGGGGGCACAGATACGCAGTATTTT.

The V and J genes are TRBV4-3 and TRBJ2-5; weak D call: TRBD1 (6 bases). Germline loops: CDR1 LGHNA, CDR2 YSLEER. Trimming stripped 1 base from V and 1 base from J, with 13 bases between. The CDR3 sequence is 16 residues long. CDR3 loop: CASSQGNRVLQETQYF. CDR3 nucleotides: TGCGCCAGCAGCCAAGGAAACAGGGTCCTCCAAGAGACCCAGTACTTC.

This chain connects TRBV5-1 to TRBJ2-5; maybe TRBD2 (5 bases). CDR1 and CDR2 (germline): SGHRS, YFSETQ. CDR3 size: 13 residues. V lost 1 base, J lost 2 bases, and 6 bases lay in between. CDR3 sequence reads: CASSLSGQETQYF. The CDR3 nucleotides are TGCGCCAGCAGCTTGTCGGGGCAAGAGACCCAGTACTTC.

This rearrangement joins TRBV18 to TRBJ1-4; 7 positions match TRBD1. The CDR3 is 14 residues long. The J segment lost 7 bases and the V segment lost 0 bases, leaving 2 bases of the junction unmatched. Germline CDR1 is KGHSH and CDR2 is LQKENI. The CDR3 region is CASSPPTGSEKLFF. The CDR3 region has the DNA TGTGCCAGCTCACCACCGACAGGGAGTGAAAAACTGTTTTTT.

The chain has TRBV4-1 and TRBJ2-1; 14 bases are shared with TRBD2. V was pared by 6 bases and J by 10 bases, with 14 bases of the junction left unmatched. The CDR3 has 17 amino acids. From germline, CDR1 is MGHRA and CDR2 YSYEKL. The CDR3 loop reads CASRRGLAGAFGQEQFF. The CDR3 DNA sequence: TGCGCCAGCAGACGGGGACTAGCGGGAGCGTTTGGCCAAGAGCAGTTCTTC.

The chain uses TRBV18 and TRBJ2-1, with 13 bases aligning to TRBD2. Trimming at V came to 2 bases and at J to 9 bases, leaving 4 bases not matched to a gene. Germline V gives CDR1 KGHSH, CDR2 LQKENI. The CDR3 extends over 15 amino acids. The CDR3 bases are TGTGCCAGCTCACCAGGGACTAGCGGGACGAGTGAGCAGTTCTTC. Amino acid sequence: CASSPGTSGTSEQFF.

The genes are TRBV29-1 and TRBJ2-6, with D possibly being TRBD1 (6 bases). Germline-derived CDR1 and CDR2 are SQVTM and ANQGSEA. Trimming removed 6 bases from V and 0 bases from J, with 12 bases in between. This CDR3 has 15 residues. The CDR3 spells CSVPQGSSGANVLTF. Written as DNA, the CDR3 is TGCAGCGTGCCACAGGGTTCCTCTGGGGCCAACGTCCTGACTTTC.